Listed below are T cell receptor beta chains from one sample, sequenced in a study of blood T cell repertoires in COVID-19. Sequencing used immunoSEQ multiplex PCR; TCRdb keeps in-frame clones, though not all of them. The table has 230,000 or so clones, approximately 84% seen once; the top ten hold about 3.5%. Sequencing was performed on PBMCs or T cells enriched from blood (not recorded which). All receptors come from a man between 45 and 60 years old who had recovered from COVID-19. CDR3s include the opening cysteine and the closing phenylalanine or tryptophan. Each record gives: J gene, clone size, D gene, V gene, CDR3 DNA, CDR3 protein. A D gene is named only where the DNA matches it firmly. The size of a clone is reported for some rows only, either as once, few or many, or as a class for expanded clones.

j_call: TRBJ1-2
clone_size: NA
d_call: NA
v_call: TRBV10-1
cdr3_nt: TGCGCCTGCAACGGCCGACGTACTATTGGCTATGGCTACACCTTC
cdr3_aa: CACNGRRTIGYGYTF

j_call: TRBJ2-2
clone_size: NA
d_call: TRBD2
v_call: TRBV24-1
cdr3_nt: TGTGCCACCAGTGTCCCGGGACTAGCGGGAGTGGGAACCGGGGAGCTGTTTTTT
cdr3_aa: CATSVPGLAGVGTGELFF

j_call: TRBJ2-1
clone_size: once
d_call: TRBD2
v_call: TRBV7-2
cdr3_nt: TGTGCCAGCAGCTTAGACGGGAGGGTCTACAATGAGCAGTTCTTC
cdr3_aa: CASSLDGRVYNEQFF

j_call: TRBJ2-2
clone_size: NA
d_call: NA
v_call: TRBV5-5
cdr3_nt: TGTGCCAGCAGCTTCAGCGGGTCGAACACCGGGGAGCTGTTTTTT
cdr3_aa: CASSFSGSNTGELFF

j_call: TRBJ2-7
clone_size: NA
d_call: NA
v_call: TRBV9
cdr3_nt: TGTGCCAGCAGCGATCGCCCAGCGGGTGCCTACGAGCAGTACTTC
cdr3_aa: CASSDRPAGAYEQYF

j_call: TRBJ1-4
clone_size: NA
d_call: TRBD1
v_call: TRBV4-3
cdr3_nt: TGCGCCAGCAGCCAACCTATGACAGGGGGTTTTGAAAAACTGTTTTTT
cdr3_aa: CASSQPMTGGFEKLFF

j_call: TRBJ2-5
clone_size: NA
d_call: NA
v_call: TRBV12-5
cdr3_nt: TGTGCTAGTGGTGGGTCGGGTTTTGAGACCCAGTACTTC
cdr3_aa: CASGGSGFETQYF

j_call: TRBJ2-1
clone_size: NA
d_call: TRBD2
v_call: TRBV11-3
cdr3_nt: TGTGCCAGCAGCTCCAACCATGGAGCGGCGCGGGGGGGTGAGCAGTTCTTC
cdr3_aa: CASSSNHGAARGGEQFF

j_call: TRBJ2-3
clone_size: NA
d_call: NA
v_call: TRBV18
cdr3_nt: TGTGCCAGCTCACAAACGGGACAAGGCCATACGCAGTATTTT
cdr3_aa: CASSQTGQGHTQYF

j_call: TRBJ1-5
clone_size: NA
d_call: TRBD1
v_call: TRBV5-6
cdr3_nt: TGTGCCAGCACCCAGGGGGCCTATAGCAATCAGCCCCAGCATTTT
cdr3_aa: CASTQGAYSNQPQHF

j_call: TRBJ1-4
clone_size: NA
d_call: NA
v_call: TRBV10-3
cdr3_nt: TGTGCCATCAGTGAGGGAGCAACTAATGAAAAACTGTTTTTT
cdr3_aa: CAISEGATNEKLFF

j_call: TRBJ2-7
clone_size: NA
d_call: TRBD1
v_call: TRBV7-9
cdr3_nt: TGTGCCAGCAGCCCCACAACAGGGGGCAGGATTGGAGAGCAGTACTTC
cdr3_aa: CASSPTTGGRIGEQYF

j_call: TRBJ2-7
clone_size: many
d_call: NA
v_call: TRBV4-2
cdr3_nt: TGTGCCAGCAGCCAAGAACCGGGACTCAGCTACGAGCAGTACTTC
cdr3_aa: CASSQEPGLSYEQYF

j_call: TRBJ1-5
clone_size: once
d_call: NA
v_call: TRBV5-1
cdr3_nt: TGCGCCAGCAGCCCCGGGGGGGTACATCAGCCCCAGCATTTT
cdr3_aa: CASSPGGVHQPQHF

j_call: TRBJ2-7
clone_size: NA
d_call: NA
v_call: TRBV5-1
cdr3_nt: TGCGCCAGCAGCTCTACATGGACAGCCACCTACGAGCAGTACTTC
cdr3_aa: CASSSTWTATYEQYF

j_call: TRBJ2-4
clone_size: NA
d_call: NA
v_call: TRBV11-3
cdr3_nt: TGTGCCAGCAGCTTGACAGGTCCCACGGGAATTCAGTACTTC
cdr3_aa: CASSLTGPTGIQYF

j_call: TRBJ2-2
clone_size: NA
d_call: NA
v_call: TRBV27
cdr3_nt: TGTGCCAGCCGCGGTTTCGGGTCGAACACCGGGGAGCTGTTTTTT
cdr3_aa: CASRGFGSNTGELFF

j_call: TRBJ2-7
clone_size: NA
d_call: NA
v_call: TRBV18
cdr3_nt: TGTGCCAGCTCACTCCAGGGTAGCTACGAGCAGTACTTC
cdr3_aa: CASSLQGSYEQYF

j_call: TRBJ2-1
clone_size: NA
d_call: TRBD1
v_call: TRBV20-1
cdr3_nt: TGCAGTGCTAGAGTGGACAGGCTACAGTTCTTC
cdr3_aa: CSARVDRLQFF

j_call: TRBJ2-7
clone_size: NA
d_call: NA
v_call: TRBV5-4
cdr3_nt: TGTGCCAGCAGACGGAGGGTGGACACCCCCTACGAGCAGTACTTC
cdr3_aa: CASRRRVDTPYEQYF

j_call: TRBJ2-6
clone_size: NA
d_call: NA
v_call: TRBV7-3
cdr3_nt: TGTGCCAGCAGTAATCCGGGACACCGCTCTGGGGCCAACGTCCTGACTTTC
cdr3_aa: CASSNPGHRSGANVLTF

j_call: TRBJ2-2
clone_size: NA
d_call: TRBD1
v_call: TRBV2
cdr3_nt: TGTGCCAGCAGTGGTAAGACAGGGGCTGGCTACACCGGGGAGCTGTTTTTT
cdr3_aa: CASSGKTGAGYTGELFF

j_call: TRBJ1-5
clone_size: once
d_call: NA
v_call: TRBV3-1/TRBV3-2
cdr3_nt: TGTGCCAGCAGCCAGGCAGGCCGGGACACTTTAACTTTCAATCAGCCCCAGCATTTT
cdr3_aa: CASSQAGRDTLTFNQPQHF

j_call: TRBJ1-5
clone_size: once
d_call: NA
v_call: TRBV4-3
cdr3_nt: TGCGCCAGCAGCCAAGACAGGCAAATCAATCAGCCCCAGCATTTT
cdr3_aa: CASSQDRQINQPQHF

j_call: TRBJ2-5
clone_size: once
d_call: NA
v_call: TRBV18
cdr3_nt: TGTGCCAGCTCACCACTAGGGACACCGATAGAGACCCAGTACTTC
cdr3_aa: CASSPLGTPIETQYF